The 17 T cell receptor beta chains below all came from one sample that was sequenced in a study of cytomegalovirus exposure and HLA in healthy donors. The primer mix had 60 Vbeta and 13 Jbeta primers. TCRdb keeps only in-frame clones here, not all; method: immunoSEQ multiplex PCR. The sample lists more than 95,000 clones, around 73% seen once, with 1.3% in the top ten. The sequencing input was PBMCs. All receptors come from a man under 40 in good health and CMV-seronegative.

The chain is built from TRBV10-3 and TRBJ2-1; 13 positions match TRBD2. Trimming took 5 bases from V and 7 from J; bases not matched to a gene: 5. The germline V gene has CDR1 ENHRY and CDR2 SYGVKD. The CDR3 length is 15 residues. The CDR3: CAISRGLAGVNEQFF. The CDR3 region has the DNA TGTGCCATCAGTAGAGGACTAGCGGGAGTAAATGAGCAGTTCTTC.

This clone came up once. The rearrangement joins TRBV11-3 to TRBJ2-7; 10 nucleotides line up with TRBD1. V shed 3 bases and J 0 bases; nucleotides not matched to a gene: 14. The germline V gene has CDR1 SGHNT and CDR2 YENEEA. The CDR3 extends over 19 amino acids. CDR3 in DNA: TGTGCCAGCAGCTTCCTAACGGGACAGGGGCCTGGAGGCTCCTACGAGCAGTACTTC. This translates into CASSFLTGQGPGGSYEQYF.

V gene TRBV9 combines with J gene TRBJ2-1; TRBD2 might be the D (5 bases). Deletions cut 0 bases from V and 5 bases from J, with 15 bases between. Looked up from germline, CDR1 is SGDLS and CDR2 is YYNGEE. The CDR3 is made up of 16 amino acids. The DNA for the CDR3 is TGTGCCAGCAGCGTAGATGAGGGAGTGAGGGACAATGAGCAGTTCTTC. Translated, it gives CASSVDEGVRDNEQFF.

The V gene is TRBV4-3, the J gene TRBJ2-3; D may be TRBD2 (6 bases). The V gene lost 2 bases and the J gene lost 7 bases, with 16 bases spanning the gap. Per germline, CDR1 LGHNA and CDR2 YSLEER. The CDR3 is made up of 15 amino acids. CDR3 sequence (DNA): TGCGCCAGCAGCCAAATCCTGGCGGCGGGGTATACGCAGTATTTT. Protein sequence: CASSQILAAGYTQYF.

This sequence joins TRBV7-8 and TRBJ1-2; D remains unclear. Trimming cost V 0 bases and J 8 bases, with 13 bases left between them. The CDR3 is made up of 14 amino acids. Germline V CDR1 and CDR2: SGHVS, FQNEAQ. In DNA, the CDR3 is TGTGCCAGCAGCTTAGCCGGGGATTCGGGAGGCTACACCTTC. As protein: CASSLAGDSGGYTF.

The CDR3 DNA reads TGCGCCAGCAGCCAAGAGGGACAGGGGTTCAATGAGCAGTTCTTC. Its translation: CASSQEGQGFNEQFF. The chain joins TRBV4-1 to TRBJ2-1; TRBD1 aligns across 10 bases. Germline loops: CDR1 MGHRA, CDR2 YSYEKL. Trimming cost V 0 bases and J 6 bases; bases outside gene matches: 2. The CDR3 loop spans 15 amino acids.

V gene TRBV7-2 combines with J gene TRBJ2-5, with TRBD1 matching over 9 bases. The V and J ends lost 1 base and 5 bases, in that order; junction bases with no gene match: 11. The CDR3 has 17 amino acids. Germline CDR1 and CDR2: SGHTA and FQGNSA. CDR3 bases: TGTGCCAGCAGCTTAGGGACAGGGGCAAAATTGTCGGAGACCCAGTACTTC. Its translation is CASSLGTGAKLSETQYF.

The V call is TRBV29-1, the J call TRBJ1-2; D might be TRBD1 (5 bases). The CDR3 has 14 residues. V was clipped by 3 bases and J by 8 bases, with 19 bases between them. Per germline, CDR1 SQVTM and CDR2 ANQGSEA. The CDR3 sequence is CSVDASLGLGGYTF. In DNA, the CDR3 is TGCAGCGTTGACGCGAGCCTGGGACTGGGGGGCTACACCTTC. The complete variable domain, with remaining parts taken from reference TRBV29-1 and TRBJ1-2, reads SAVISQKPSRDICQRGTSLTIQCQVDSQVTMMFWYRQQPGQSLTLIATANQGSEATYESGFVIDKFPISRPNLTFSTLTVSNMSPEDSSIYLCSVDASLGLGGYTFGSGTRLTVV.

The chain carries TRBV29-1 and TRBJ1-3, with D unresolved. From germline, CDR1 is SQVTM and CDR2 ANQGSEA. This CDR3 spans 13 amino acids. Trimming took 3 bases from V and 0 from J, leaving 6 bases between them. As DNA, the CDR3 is TGCAGCGTTGACGGGGACTCTGGAAACACCATATATTTT. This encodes CSVDGDSGNTIYF. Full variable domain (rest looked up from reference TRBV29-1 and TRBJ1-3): SAVISQKPSRDICQRGTSLTIQCQVDSQVTMMFWYRQQPGQSLTLIATANQGSEATYESGFVIDKFPISRPNLTFSTLTVSNMSPEDSSIYLCSVDGDSGNTIYFGEGSWLTVV.

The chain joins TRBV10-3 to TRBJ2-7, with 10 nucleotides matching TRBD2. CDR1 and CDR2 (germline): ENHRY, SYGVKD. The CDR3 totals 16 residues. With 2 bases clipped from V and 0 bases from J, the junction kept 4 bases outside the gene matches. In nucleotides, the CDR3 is TGTGCCATCAGTGAGCCAGGACTAGCGGACTCCTACGAGCAGTACTTC. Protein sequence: CAISEPGLADSYEQYF.

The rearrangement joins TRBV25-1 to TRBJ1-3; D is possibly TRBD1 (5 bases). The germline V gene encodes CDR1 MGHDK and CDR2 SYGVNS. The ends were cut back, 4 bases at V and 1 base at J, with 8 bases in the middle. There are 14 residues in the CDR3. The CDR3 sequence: CASSAYRSGNTIYF. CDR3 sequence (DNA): TGTGCCAGCAGTGCCTACAGGTCTGGAAACACCATATATTTT.

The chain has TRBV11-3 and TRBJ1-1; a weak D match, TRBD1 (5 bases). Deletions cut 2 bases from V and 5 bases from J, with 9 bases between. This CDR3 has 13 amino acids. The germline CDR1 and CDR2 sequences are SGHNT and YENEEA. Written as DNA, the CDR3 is TGTGCCAGCAGCTTACAGGGAAGGACTGAAGCTTTCTTT. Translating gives CASSLQGRTEAFF.

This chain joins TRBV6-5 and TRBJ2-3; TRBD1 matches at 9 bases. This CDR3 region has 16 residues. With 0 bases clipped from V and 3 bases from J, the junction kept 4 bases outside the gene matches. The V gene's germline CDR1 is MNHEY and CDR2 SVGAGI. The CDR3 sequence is CASSYSGTGTTDTQYF. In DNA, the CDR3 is TGTGCCAGCAGTTACTCTGGGACAGGGACAACAGATACGCAGTATTTT.

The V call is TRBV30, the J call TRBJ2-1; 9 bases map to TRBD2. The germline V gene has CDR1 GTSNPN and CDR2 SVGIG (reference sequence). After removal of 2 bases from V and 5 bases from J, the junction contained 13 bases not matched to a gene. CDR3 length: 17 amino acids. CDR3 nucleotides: TGTGCCTGGAGTACCCCAGGGGCAGCGGGGGGCGACAATGAGCAGTTCTTC. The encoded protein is CAWSTPGAAGGDNEQFF.

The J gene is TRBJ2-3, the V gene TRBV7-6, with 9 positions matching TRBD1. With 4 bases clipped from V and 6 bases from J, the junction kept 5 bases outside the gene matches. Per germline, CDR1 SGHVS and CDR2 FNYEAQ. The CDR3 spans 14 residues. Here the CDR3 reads CASSSGQGTDTQYF. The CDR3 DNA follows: TGTGCCAGCAGCTCGGGACAGGGAACTGATACGCAGTATTTT.

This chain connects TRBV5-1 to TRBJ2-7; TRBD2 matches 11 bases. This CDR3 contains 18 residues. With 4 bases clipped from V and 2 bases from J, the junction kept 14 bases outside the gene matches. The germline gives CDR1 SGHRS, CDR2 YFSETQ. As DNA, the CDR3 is TGCGCCAGCAGCCAAACCAACCGACTAGCGGGGTTGACCTACGAGCAGTACTTC. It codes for CASSQTNRLAGLTYEQYF.

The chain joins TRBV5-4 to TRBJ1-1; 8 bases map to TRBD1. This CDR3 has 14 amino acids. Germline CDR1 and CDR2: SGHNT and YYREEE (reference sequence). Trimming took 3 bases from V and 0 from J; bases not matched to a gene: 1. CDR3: CASSWDRMNTEAFF. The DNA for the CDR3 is TGTGCCAGCAGCTGGGACAGGATGAACACTGAAGCTTTCTTT.